The source of this TCR beta chain is a study of PD-L1 blockade in urothelial cancer. Study background: The patients had undergone anywhere from 0 to 3 prior chemotherapy regimens. Study findings and constraints: When pretreatment blood TCR clonality was below the median, it predicted better survival.

Time point here: peripheral blood 6 weeks after treatment start. With regard to this clone: As yet, its antigen is unknown.

Synthetic analogs of TCR templates were spiked into every PCR. Clones were sequenced by immunoSEQ multiplex PCR, and TCRdb holds only the in-frame ones, with some missing. This table holds under 150,000 clones, about 89% found once. This CDR3 region has 16 residues. The ends were cut back, 4 bases at V and 0 bases at J, with 15 bases in the middle. Germline V gene sequence: CDR1 GTSNPN, CDR2 SVGIG (reference sequence). The source was PBMCs, collected around atezolizumab (anti-PD-L1) treatment. The chain carries TRBV30 and TRBJ2-2, with D tentatively TRBD1 (6 bases). The receptor was isolated from a man aged 55 to 70 with urothelial cancer. The CDR3 bases are TGTGCCTGGACGTTTTTGGGGGCAGCGAACACCGGGGAGCTGTTTTTT. Its protein product is CAWTFLGAANTGELFF.